The 18 T cell receptor beta chains presented below share a single source sample, sequenced in a study of T cells expressing NK-cell markers. TCRdb re-analyzed the 5' RACE reads; it lists each CDR3 protein once, without DNA. The sample table includes 300,000 to 450,000 distinct CDR3 sequences. Sequencing was done on a sample of blood T cells: a sorted CD56 or NKG2C T cell subset, CD4+ or CD8+ T cells, or bulk PBMC T cells (not recorded which). These TCRs come from a man between 18 and 69 years old in good health.

The V and J genes are TRBV19 and TRBJ2-4. CDR3 length equals 14 residues. Germline V lookup: CDR1 LNHDA, CDR2 SQIVND (reference sequence). CDR3 in amino acids: CASSIVGAKNIQYF.

The chain recombines TRBV19 with TRBJ2-4; TCRdb designates TRBD1, a call that cannot be tested without DNA. Per the germline V gene, CDR1 is LNHDA and CDR2 is SQIVND (reference sequence). This CDR3 has 15 residues. The CDR3 region is CASRGIALAKNIQYF.

The rearrangement uses TRBV7-2 and TRBJ2-1; the TCRdb call, TRBD2, lacks DNA for checking. CDR1 is SGHTA, CDR2 FQGNSA, per germline. CDR3 length equals 16 residues. CDR3 region: CASSIELAGGRNEQFF.

This rearrangement joins TRBV6-1 to TRBJ2-7. This CDR3 spans 15 amino acids. Germline V CDR1 and CDR2: MNHNS, SASEGT. Here the CDR3 reads CASSEFGVSTYEQYF.

The chain combines TRBV7-8 with TRBJ1-5. The CDR3 contains 14 residues. CDR1 is SGHVS, CDR2 FQNEAQ, per germline. CDR3 sequence reads: CASSLQETNQPQHF.

The V and J genes are TRBV28 and TRBJ2-3; TCRdb gives TRBD1 as the D gene, but with no DNA this cannot be confirmed. The length of the CDR3 is 14 residues. Germline V gives CDR1 MDHEN, CDR2 SYDVKM. The CDR3 reads CASSSRGVPDTQYF.

The V gene is TRBV27, the J gene TRBJ2-7; the TCRdb D gene call, TRBD2, has no DNA to confirm it. The CDR3 runs to 16 residues. The germline V gene has CDR1 MNHEY and CDR2 SMNVEV (reference sequence). The CDR3 spells CASSLTAVAVAYEQYF.

The V call is TRBV7-9, the J call TRBJ2-1; TCRdb's assignment of TRBD1 cannot be checked, as there is no DNA. This CDR3 region has 15 residues. Germline V gene sequence: CDR1 SEHNR, CDR2 FQNEAQ (reference sequence). The CDR3 loop reads CASSLTRGDDNEQFF.

The chain carries TRBV2 and TRBJ1-2; TCRdb calls TRBD1, which cannot be checked without DNA. Germline CDR1 reads SNHLY; CDR2 reads FYNNEI. This CDR3 region has 16 residues. This chain's CDR3 is CASSETGQGYGGGYTF.

V and J are TRBV5-1 and TRBJ2-4; TCRdb outputs TRBD1, but without DNA this stays unchecked. The CDR3 runs to 14 residues. Germline assignment: CDR1 SGHRS and CDR2 YFSETQ. The CDR3 is CASSGGQGSDIQYF.

This CDR3 reads CASSPSLAGGYEQYF. This chain connects TRBV12-3 or TRBV12-4 to TRBJ2-7; absent DNA, TCRdb's TRBD2 call cannot be checked. The CDR3 extends over 15 amino acids.

The V call is TRBV3-1, the J call TRBJ2-1; with no DNA, the TCRdb D assignment of TRBD2 cannot be verified. The germline CDR1 and CDR2 sequences are LGHDT and YNNKEL (reference sequence). The length of the CDR3 is 11 residues. This chain's CDR3 is CASSTKARQFF.

The V call is TRBV7-8, the J call TRBJ2-7; TCRdb's D call of TRBD2 is untestable without DNA. The CDR3 length is 16 residues. Germline assignment: CDR1 SGHVS and CDR2 FQNEAQ. The CDR3 spells CASSRPGTLNSYEQYF.

The chain is built from TRBV29-1 and TRBJ1-2; the D call of TRBD1 rests on TCRdb alone, since no DNA is present to check it. The CDR3 spans 13 residues. The V gene's germline CDR1 is SQVTM and CDR2 ANQGSEA. The CDR3 protein is CSVPGGYFYGYTF.

V gene TRBV4-2 combines with J gene TRBJ2-1; the TRBD1 assignment by TCRdb is unverifiable without DNA. The CDR3 spans 14 residues. CDR1 and CDR2 from the germline V gene are LGHNA and YNFKEQ. The CDR3 spells CASSQLGGVGEQFF.

The J gene is TRBJ2-7, the V gene TRBV4-1; TCRdb picks TRBD1, but there is no DNA to check that call. Germline V gives CDR1 MGHRA, CDR2 YSYEKL. This CDR3 region has 16 residues. Here the CDR3 reads CASSQEGHPEIYEQYF.

The chain uses TRBV21-1 and TRBJ2-7. TRBV21-1 is reported as a pseudogene. The CDR3 is 13 residues long. CDR3: CASFWQTHYEQYF.

This chain joins TRBV7-9 and TRBJ2-2. Germline loops: CDR1 SEHNR, CDR2 FQNEAQ (reference sequence). This CDR3 is 11 amino acids long. This CDR3 reads CASRNTGELFF.